A single TCR beta chain is shown here with its context. Its antigen target is currently unknown. No per-base quality is available; no much larger clone lies one base away. The entry originates in a study of shared clonotypes between healthy human individuals (dated by TCRdb to about 2020). A note on the overall study: The cohort included three men and a couple of women between 18 and 49 years of age. For each donor, three plates each were used for CD4 naive and CD4 memory, two plates were used for CD8 naive, and one plate was used for CD8 memory. To estimate repertoire size and how much clonotypes are shared between individuals, the study performed deep sequencing of blood TCR repertoires from roughly five healthy adults. To increase sequencing depth and limit assay-specific biases, TCR repertoire library preparation and sequencing were carried out by different laboratories using diverse techniques. Between about 0.85 and 10 billion PBMCs per donor were obtained by leukapheresis.

Using the deep immunoSEQ assay, TCR CDR3 regions were amplified from genomic DNA by multiplex PCR. Genomic DNA extracted from each cell subset was distributed evenly over all wells of several immunoSEQ 96-well plates, and each plate served as one replicate. For sorted subsets, around 200 ng genomic DNA, equal to 30,000 to 35,000 T cell genomes, was loaded into each replicate PCR. The purified libraries were quantified using a Qubit 3.0 fluorometer, sized with a Bioanalyzer 2100, and then quantified again using the KAPA Library Quantification kit. Every immunoSEQ 96-well plate was sequenced on a separate single-read 150-cycle Illumina NextSeq 550 flow cell. Per the source publication's procedure: Because the immunoSEQ output held only junctional sequences and lacked quality scores, the filtering could not match the filtering applied to full-length reads. To assign V/J genes and CDR3, sequences were annotated using PyIR, a Python wrapper for IgBLAST v1.9, with IMGT germline references. Any read was removed if the V/J assignment was weak (E-value above 1e-6), the CDR3 was missing, or the read contained stop codons, out-of-frame junctions, or ambiguous translated residues. V3J clonotypes were defined by identical inferred V gene, J gene, and CDR3 amino acid sequence. The percentage overlap between two repertoires was calculated by dividing the number of shared unique clonotypes by the size of the smaller repertoire. Three approaches were used to assess repertoire richness: RTK rarefaction, the Chao1 estimator, and Recon v2.1 estimates of unobserved clonotypes. OLGA was used to compute generation probabilities for all TCRbeta clonotypes that the gDNA method yielded from a handful of donors. The clones in this table, taken by TCRdb from immuneACCESS, are in-frame only. Not every clone is retained; where verified, under half of the shortfall comes from an unresolved V gene, and the cause of the rest is unknown. The V and J calls and clone size are taken from that table; D and trimming were inferred from the DNA. Within this sample are about 2.2 million clones, with roughly 93% of them counted one time only. Of the sample, about 1.7% is held by the ten largest clones.

The CDR3 goes from the cysteine to the phenylalanine over 16 residues. The retained sequence is limited to the CDR3, 48 bases, with the frame set at the first base. According to the germline V gene, CDR1 reads SGHDT and CDR2 reads YYEEEE. Relative to germline, V is missing 5 bases and J is missing 2 bases, with 7 bases of the junction outside any gene match. CD8 naive samples consisted of CD45RO-negative cells that were positively selected for CCR7, yielding a CD45RA+CCR7+ population without TemRA cells. The donors were healthy, HIV-negative adults who had no recently reported acute infections or vaccinations. All donors were Caucasian adults living in Nashville, Tennessee, USA. After blood collection by leukapheresis, PBMCs were isolated using Ficoll-Histopaque density gradient centrifugation and then cryopreserved in the vapor phase of liquid nitrogen. Purity and quantity of every magnetically sorted T cell population were checked by analytical flow cytometry. Each sorted fraction had its genomic DNA isolated and then quantified by UV absorbance on a Nanodrop 2000c.

What the study reported, not specific to this receptor: Pairwise subsampling indicated that sequencing depth was expected to affect the degree of clonotype sharing among donors. Estimated clonotype richness was generally larger for naive than for memory subsets. Incomplete sequencing was indicated by rarefaction of sorted-subset datasets, despite the large sequencing depth. Sampling was restricted to blood, and TCR repertoires in tissue are likely to differ from TCR repertoires in blood. Because the study included only a small number of donors, the genetic and exposure-history diversity represented was limited. Compared with non-shared clonotypes, the clonotypes found in all four sorted-subset donors had higher generation probabilities. Across a handful of donors, roughly 5.1% of naive CD4, roughly 3.3% of naive CD8, about 2.3% of memory CD4, and roughly 0.4% of memory CD8 clonotypes were shared.

This clonotype was obtained from a man aged 18 to 29 in good health. Some clones in this sample may be carry-over from other donors' samples. The chain was built from TRBV5-6 and TRBJ2-1; 10 central nucleotides agree with TRBD2. Input material: naive CD8+ T cells from PBMCs. The cell subset or site label, as the study defines it: CD45RA+CCR7+. The encoded CDR3 is CASRAEREGTYNEQFF. The DNA is TGTGCCAGCAGGGCGGAGCGGGAGGGGACCTACAATGAGCAGTTCTTC. The variable domain in full, with residues beyond the CDR3 obtained from the reference TRBV5-6 and TRBJ2-1 genes, is DAGVTQSPTHLIKTRGQQVTLRCSPKSGHDTVSWYQQALGQGPQFIFQYYEEEERQRGNFPDRFSGHQFPNYSSELNVNALLLGDSALYLCASRAEREGTYNEQFFGPGTRLTVL.